This TCR beta chain was captured by sequencing in a study of monozygotic twins with inflammatory bowel disease. Donors gave approximately 2.5 ml of blood apiece. Using the 5' RACE reads, TCRdb records one entry per CDR3 protein without DNA. The sample table sets out 330,000 or so distinct CDR3 sequences. The CDR3 loop spans 16 amino acids. V and J are TRBV12-3 or TRBV12-4 and TRBJ2-3; with no DNA, the TCRdb D assignment of TRBD1 cannot be verified. The sequenced sample was blood. This receptor was identified in a human donor with ulcerative colitis or Crohn's disease, or a healthy co-twin of an affected twin (not recorded which). CDR3 region: CASSFKWGAGTDTQYF.